This T cell receptor (beta chain) was captured in a study of cytomegalovirus exposure and HLA in healthy donors. The study, taken as a whole, reports: Later work found that TCR association rates differed between HLA loci; DRB1 had the most and HLA-C the fewest. Among the most significant clusters, several appeared linked to common viral pathogens in a later analysis.

The germline V and J ends were trimmed by 6 bases and 6 bases, with 9 bases remaining between them. Germline assignment: CDR1 MNHEY and CDR2 SVGAGI. The CDR3 loop spans 12 amino acids. Primers included in the PCR were 60 Vbeta and 13 Jbeta primers. In the authors' workflow: Around 12 million of 80 million or so unique TCR beta chains were shared, per a later count. TCRdb's copy holds only in-frame clones and misses some; the assay was immunoSEQ multiplex PCR. V and J calls and clone size are as listed in that table; D and trimming were resolved from the DNA. The data show about 190,000 clones, with approximately 84% seen just once and around 3.9% held by the top ten. Details on this clone: Its matching antigen is unknown.

This sequence joins TRBV6-5 and TRBJ1-5, with D unclear. The sequenced sample consisted of PBMCs. The origin of this receptor is a man aged 45-65 years in good health and CMV-seronegative. CDR3 sequence: CASSLNGQPQHF. CDR3 nucleotides: TGTGCCAGCAGCCTCAACGGTCAGCCCCAGCATTTT.